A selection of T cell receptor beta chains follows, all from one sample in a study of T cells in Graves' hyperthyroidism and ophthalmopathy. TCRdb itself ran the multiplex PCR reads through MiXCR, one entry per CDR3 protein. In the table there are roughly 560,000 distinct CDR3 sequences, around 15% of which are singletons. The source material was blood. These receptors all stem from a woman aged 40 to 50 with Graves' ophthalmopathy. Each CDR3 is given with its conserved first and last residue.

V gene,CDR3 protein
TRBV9,CASSATGTGSYEQYF
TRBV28,CASSLGRGATEAFF
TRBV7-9,CASTTPGGNHYEQYF
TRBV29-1,CSVGGVLDEQYF
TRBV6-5,CASSYSGTGLDGYTF
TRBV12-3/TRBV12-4,CASRRNRGEEYF
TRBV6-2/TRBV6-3,CASSKLGQETQYF
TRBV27,CASSPLGFNSPLHF
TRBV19,CASGGLAGQETQYF
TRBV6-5,CASSYMTDSRTEAFF
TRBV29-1,CSVEVRGNTICF
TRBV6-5,CASSYQKDSYNSPLHF
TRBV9,CASSVAQGPYEQYF
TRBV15,CATSQEVDTQYF
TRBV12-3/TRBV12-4,CASSLADPTYEQYF
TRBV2,CASTWTGGRVANYGYTF